Listed below are T cell receptor beta chains from one sample, sequenced in a study of blood T cell repertoires in COVID-19. Libraries were prepared by immunoSEQ multiplex PCR; TCRdb keeps only in-frame clonotypes and omits some of them. This table has about 300,000 clones, 85% to 90% appearing once. Source material: PBMCs or T cells enriched from blood (not recorded which). The source of these receptors is a man aged 30 to 45 who had recovered from COVID-19. The CDR3 runs from the conserved cysteine through the conserved F or W. The order of the fields is CDR3 DNA, CDR3 protein, J gene, D gene, V gene, clone size. A D gene is named only where the DNA matches it firmly. The size of a clone is reported for some rows only, either as once, few or many, or as a class for expanded clones.

TGTGCCAGCAGTTTTTCCGGGACAGGGGTAGCTTTCTTT CASSFSGTGVAFF TRBJ1-1 TRBD1 TRBV12-3/TRBV12-4 once
TGCGCCAGCAGTGAGGAACTAGCGGGGGGCGGGACAGATACGCAGTATTTT CASSEELAGGGTDTQYF TRBJ2-3 TRBD2 TRBV10-2 -
TGCAGTGCTACCGACAGGTCTGCCCAGCATTTT CSATDRSAQHF TRBJ1-5 - TRBV20-1 -
TGTGCCAGCAGTTTAGGGGGGGCTAGTGGAAACACCATATATTTT CASSLGGASGNTIYF TRBJ1-3 - TRBV28 few
TGTGCCAGCAGCCCCTGGGACAGGGGACTATACGAGCAGTACTTC CASSPWDRGLYEQYF TRBJ2-7 TRBD1 TRBV3-1/TRBV3-2 -
TGCAGCGTTGAAGGGCAGTCCTACAATGAGCAGTTCTTC CSVEGQSYNEQFF TRBJ2-1 - TRBV29-1 -
TGTGCCAGCAGTCCACAGAACAGGGAGACCCAGTACTTC CASSPQNRETQYF TRBJ2-5 - TRBV12-3/TRBV12-4 -
TGTGCCAGCAGTACGGGGGGTACTAAGTTCTTC CASSTGGTKFF TRBJ2-1 TRBD2 TRBV6-2/TRBV6-3 -
TGTGCCAGCAGCTTAGTGAGCGGGGTCTACAATGAGCAGTTCTTC CASSLVSGVYNEQFF TRBJ2-1 TRBD2 TRBV7-9 few
TGTGCCAGCAGCCGGGACATCTACGAGCAGTACTTC CASSRDIYEQYF TRBJ2-7 - TRBV25-1 -
TGTGCCAGCAGTTTTAGCCCAGGGGTCTATGGCTACACCTTC CASSFSPGVYGYTF TRBJ1-2 - TRBV28 few
TGTGCACTAAACGGGGTTGGATGGGGCTACACCTTC CALNGVGWGYTF TRBJ1-2 - TRBV2 -
TGTGCCAGCGGGGGCGATACGCAGTATTTT CASGGDTQYF TRBJ2-3 - TRBV12-3/TRBV12-4 -
TGTGCCAGCTCCCTAGACCTCGTGAACACTGAAGCTTTCTTT CASSLDLVNTEAFF TRBJ1-1 - TRBV18 -
TGTGCCAGCAGGGACAGGGAGGTGGGGAATGAGCAGTTCTTC CASRDREVGNEQFF TRBJ2-1 TRBD1 TRBV2 -
TGTGCCATCCGGGGACAGGGGGTTGTTAACTATGGCTACACCTTC CAIRGQGVVNYGYTF TRBJ1-2 TRBD1 TRBV28 once
TGTGCCAGCAGGACGGGACACTCGCCGAACACTGAAGCTTTCTTT CASRTGHSPNTEAFF TRBJ1-1 - TRBV5-6 -
TGTGCCAGCAGCTTAGAGGGGGCGGCCGGGGAGCTGTTTTTT CASSLEGAAGELFF TRBJ2-2 - TRBV11-3 -
TGTGCCAGCACCGGGACTAGCGGAGGCCCCGTTCGGGAGCTGTTTTTT CASTGTSGGPVRELFF TRBJ2-2 TRBD2 TRBV2 -
TGTGCCAGCAGCTTAGCAGGGGCAGGGGGAAACACCATATATTTT CASSLAGAGGNTIYF TRBJ1-3 - TRBV7-2 once
TGCGCCAGCAGCTTGGCTCAGGTGGGCGAGCAGTACTTC CASSLAQVGEQYF TRBJ2-7 - TRBV5-1 few
TGTGCCAGCAGTTCTCCCGGGACATCCCTAAACTATGGCTACACCTTC CASSSPGTSLNYGYTF TRBJ1-2 - TRBV6-5 -
TGTGCAAGTCGCTTAGCGTTTACTAGTTCTGTTGTAGGCAATGAGCAGTTCTTC CASRLAFTSSVVGNEQFF TRBJ2-1 - TRBV12-2 -
TGTGCCAGCAGGCTAGACGGCTCTGGGGCCAACGTCCTGACTTTC CASRLDGSGANVLTF TRBJ2-6 - TRBV6-5 -
TGTGCCAGCAGTGATGCAGGGACAGGGGAGACCTATGGCTACACCTTC CASSDAGTGETYGYTF TRBJ1-2 TRBD1 TRBV2 -
TGTGCCAGCAGTGCACGAGGGACAGGGTTGACTGAAGCTTTCTTT CASSARGTGLTEAFF TRBJ1-1 TRBD1 TRBV25-1 -
TGTGCCAGTAGTATGACTAGCGGGGAACTCAGGCAGTTCTTC CASSMTSGELRQFF TRBJ2-1 TRBD2 TRBV19 -
TGTGCCAGCAGTCGACAGGGGGCACGTGAGCAGTTCTTC CASSRQGAREQFF TRBJ2-1 TRBD1 TRBV28 -
TGCAGTGCTAGTAAGGGGGGGGGCAATCAGCCCCAGCATTTT CSASKGGGNQPQHF TRBJ1-5 - TRBV20-1 -
TGTGCCAGCAGCTTGGCCCCTACGGAGTTCTTC CASSLAPTEFF TRBJ2-1 - TRBV5-5 -
TGTGCCAGCAGCTATGCTAGCGGCAATGAGCAGTTCTTC CASSYASGNEQFF TRBJ2-1 TRBD2 TRBV7-6 -
TGTGCCAGCAGCCCCCCTGGACAGGCGAACACCGGGGAGCTGTTTTTT CASSPPGQANTGELFF TRBJ2-2 TRBD1 TRBV7-9 -
TGTGCCAGCAGTGACTCGTCGGGCTCCTACAATGAGCAGTTCTTC CASSDSSGSYNEQFF TRBJ2-1 - TRBV6-4 -
TGTGCCAGCAGTTACTCATGGGGGCAGTCCTACGAGCAGTACTTC CASSYSWGQSYEQYF TRBJ2-7 - TRBV6-2/TRBV6-3 -
TGCGCCAGCAGCCTCGTGACAGGGGGCTATGAAAAACTGTTTTTT CASSLVTGGYEKLFF TRBJ1-4 TRBD1 TRBV5-1 few
TGTGCCAGCAGCCTGGAGGGTAGCGGGATTATCACAGATACGCAGTATTTT CASSLEGSGIITDTQYF TRBJ2-3 TRBD2 TRBV27 -
TGTGCCAGTAGTATAGGGGCAGACCCTAGCACAGATACGCAGTATTTT CASSIGADPSTDTQYF TRBJ2-3 - TRBV19 -
TGTGCCAGCAGTTACTCGGGACAGGGGAACACTGAAGCTTTCTTT CASSYSGQGNTEAFF TRBJ1-1 TRBD1 TRBV6-5 -
TGTGCCAGCAGCTTATGGGGCCGGACCTACGAGCAGTACTTC CASSLWGRTYEQYF TRBJ2-7 - TRBV7-2 -
TGTGCCAGCAGCCACGACAGCAACAATCAGCCCCAGCATTTT CASSHDSNNQPQHF TRBJ1-5 - TRBV4-2 -
TGTGCCATCACGACAGGGAATAGCAATCAGCCCCAGCATTTT CAITTGNSNQPQHF TRBJ1-5 TRBD1 TRBV6-6 -
TGTGCCAGCAGTCCGACAGGGTCCTACGAGCAGTACTTC CASSPTGSYEQYF TRBJ2-7 TRBD1 TRBV6-5 -
TGTGCTAGTGGTTTGATCAGACAGGGTCAGTTCTTC CASGLIRQGQFF TRBJ2-1 TRBD1 TRBV12-5 once
TGTGCCAGCGCAACAGGGGTCAACTTCCTCACAGATACGCAGTATTTT CASATGVNFLTDTQYF TRBJ2-3 TRBD1 TRBV7-2 -
TGTGCCAGCAGTTACTCGAGGTGGGGCGGGAGCTACGAGCAGTACTTC CASSYSRWGGSYEQYF TRBJ2-7 TRBD2 TRBV6-5 -
TGTGCCATCAGTGAGACGGGACAACAGCCCCAGCATTTT CAISETGQQPQHF TRBJ1-5 - TRBV10-3 -
TGCGTCCTGGGACAGGGAGGTAACACTGAAGCTTTCTTT CVLGQGGNTEAFF TRBJ1-1 TRBD1 TRBV11-2 -
TGTGCCAGCAGCTTAGAAGGCGGGCCTATGGGCAATGAGCAGTTCTTC CASSLEGGPMGNEQFF TRBJ2-1 - TRBV7-9 -
TGTGCCAGCAGCTTAGATGGGAGCGGGAGTTTTGGTGAGCAGTTCTTC CASSLDGSGSFGEQFF TRBJ2-1 TRBD2 TRBV11-3 -
TGTGCCAGCAGCGTAGGAGGGGCAGGGGGCACCGGGGAGCTGTTTTTT CASSVGGAGGTGELFF TRBJ2-2 TRBD1 TRBV9 -
TGTGCCAGTAGAGGGGGTTTCCCGGGACAGGCAAGCTCCTATAATTCACCCCTCCACTTT CASRGGFPGQASSYNSPLHF TRBJ1-6 TRBD1 TRBV19 -
TGTGCCAGCAGCTCCCTCGACAGGGTCCAAAACATTCAGTACTTC CASSSLDRVQNIQYF TRBJ2-4 TRBD1 TRBV5-6 -
TGTGCCAGCACCTCGGGACATAAATACTATGGCTACACCTTC CASTSGHKYYGYTF TRBJ1-2 - TRBV6-5 -
TGTGCCACCAGTGATCACAGGGTCTCTAATTCACCCCTCCACTTT CATSDHRVSNSPLHF TRBJ1-6 - TRBV24-1 -